This is a list of T cell receptor beta chains from one sample in a study of T cells in Graves' hyperthyroidism and ophthalmopathy. TCRdb called the multiplex PCR reads again in MiXCR, with one record for every CDR3 protein. This table has about 640,000 distinct CDR3 sequences, 13% to 15% appearing once. The sample taken for sequencing was blood. The receptors stem from a woman aged 45 to 65 with Graves' ophthalmopathy. CDR3s leave out the opening cysteine and the closing phenylalanine or tryptophan. D genes are given only for firm matches.

D,J,V,CDR3
.,TRBJ1-6,TRBV20-1,SAREYGLLYNSPLH
.,TRBJ2-2,TRBV19,ASRGGEDGELF
TRBD2,TRBJ2-3,TRBV6-2/TRBV6-3,ASSYSRRTSGRADTQY
TRBD2,TRBJ2-3,TRBV10-3,AISGTSGTTNTQY
TRBD2,TRBJ2-7,TRBV20-1,SAFPLAGGNSYEQY
TRBD2,TRBJ2-7,TRBV20-1,SARAYGTSFYEQY
TRBD1,TRBJ2-7,TRBV18,ASSPISGQGFTYEQY
TRBD2,TRBJ2-1,TRBV24-1,ATSDSASGRVDNEQF
.,TRBJ2-2,TRBV15,ATSRDGFANTGELF
.,TRBJ1-2,TRBV5-6,ASSLAFDGYT
.,TRBJ1-2,TRBV12-3/TRBV12-4,ASRDRHSGYT
.,TRBJ2-1,TRBV28,ASTLAVYNEQF
TRBD1,TRBJ1-1,TRBV7-3,ASSFAWDSNTEAF
.,TRBJ2-5,TRBV5-1,ASSSSLSGKTQY
.,TRBJ2-7,TRBV15,ATSRVRENVYEQY
.,TRBJ1-2,TRBV29-1,SVPIVDYGYT
.,TRBJ1-6,TRBV12-3/TRBV12-4,ASSYGNSPLH
.,TRBJ2-4,TRBV9,ASSVDGTKNIQY
.,TRBJ2-2,TRBV7-3,ASSSPSPTGELF
.,TRBJ1-5,TRBV19,ASTPRQGLSNQPQH
.,TRBJ2-7,TRBV7-9,ASSSGLYSSYEQY
.,TRBJ2-1,TRBV12-3/TRBV12-4,ASSLSSGADNEQF
TRBD1,TRBJ1-2,TRBV9,ASSARTGQANYGYT
.,TRBJ2-5,TRBV18,ASSPLDPAEETQY
.,TRBJ2-2,TRBV11-2,ASSLVRGTNTGELF
.,TRBJ2-1,TRBV28,ASSPPAEGNNEQF
.,TRBJ2-5,TRBV7-6,ASSTRAETQY
.,TRBJ2-3,TRBV5-1,ASSAGTTDTQY
.,TRBJ2-3,TRBV14,ASSQGTRSTDTQY
.,TRBJ1-2,TRBV18,ASSPPGRDTNYGYT
.,TRBJ2-2,TRBV7-2,ASSPDWGAGELF
.,TRBJ1-2,TRBV24-1,ATSDNRRGYGYT
TRBD1,TRBJ2-7,TRBV24-1,ATSDNPGTGSTYEQY
.,TRBJ2-1,TRBV18,ASSGLIEQF
TRBD2,TRBJ2-3,TRBV7-9,ASSPSLAGGRDTQY
.,TRBJ2-3,TRBV2,ASRREQGPGDTQY
.,TRBJ2-1,TRBV9,ASSAGGAPSYNEQF
.,TRBJ2-7,TRBV27,ASKTGKSYEQY
TRBD2,TRBJ2-3,TRBV13,ASSSFLAGASTDTQY
.,TRBJ2-7,TRBV4-2,ASSQVPGGTYEQY
.,TRBJ2-3,TRBV15,ATSRGPDVTQY
.,TRBJ1-3,TRBV5-6,ASSRALSGNTIY
.,TRBJ2-1,TRBV9,ASSPRISTYSYNEQF
.,TRBJ1-1,TRBV18,ASSPEPGRGNTEAF
TRBD1,TRBJ2-7,TRBV18,ASSLIRDRGVSSEQY
.,TRBJ1-6,TRBV3-1,ASSDHSSYNSPLH
.,TRBJ2-7,TRBV28,ASSFGGEGGEQY
.,TRBJ2-2,TRBV4-3,ASSQDGRVSEELF
.,TRBJ2-1,TRBV6-2/TRBV6-3,ATVEKGKTIPSSSYNEQF
TRBD1,TRBJ2-7,TRBV15,ATSRYGQGAYEQY
TRBD1,TRBJ1-2,TRBV28,ASSLTGGGDGYT
.,TRBJ1-5,TRBV28,ASKRHPNQPQH
.,TRBJ2-7,TRBV15,AASREIGTPLYEQY
.,TRBJ2-5,TRBV20-1,SASRDSGTQSGETQY
TRBD2,TRBJ2-1,TRBV14,ASSQNWRTRRF
.,TRBJ1-2,TRBV7-2,ASSLTVQSYYGYT
TRBD1,TRBJ1-1,TRBV6-1,ASSRSGGQVNTEAF
.,TRBJ2-1,TRBV5-4,ASSLRTGRNNEQF